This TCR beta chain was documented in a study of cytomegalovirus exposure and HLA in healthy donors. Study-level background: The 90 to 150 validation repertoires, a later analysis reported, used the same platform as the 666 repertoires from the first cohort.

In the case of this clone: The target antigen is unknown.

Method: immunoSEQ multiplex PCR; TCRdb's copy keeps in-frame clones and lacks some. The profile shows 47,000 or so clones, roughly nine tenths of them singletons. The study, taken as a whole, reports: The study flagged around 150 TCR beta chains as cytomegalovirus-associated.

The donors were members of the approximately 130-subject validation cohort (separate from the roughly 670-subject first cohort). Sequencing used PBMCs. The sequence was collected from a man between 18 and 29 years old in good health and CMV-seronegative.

CDR3 in amino acids: CSVDEGQGADGSYGYTF. The CDR3 DNA follows: TGCAGCGTTGATGAAGGGCAGGGCGCGGATGGTTCGTATGGCTACACCTTC. V usage is TRBV29-1 and J usage is TRBJ1-2, with a weak D call TRBD1 (5 bases). V lost 3 bases and J 5 bases, leaving 25 bases between the germline ends. The germline CDR1 and CDR2 sequences are SQVTM and ANQGSEA. This CDR3 comprises 17 residues.